This entry lists 22 T cell receptor beta chains sequenced from one sample in a study of blood T cells in healthy people across ages. Alongside a J-beta primer mix, a sample-barcoded 5' primer served in a second PCR lasting about 6 to 11 cycles. TCRdb passed the 5' RACE reads through MiXCR, listing each CDR3 protein once. The repertoire holds around 1.7 million distinct CDR3 sequences, over 25% seen once, with roughly 8% in the top ten. Input material: blood. The receptors stem from a woman in her twenties or thirties in good health.

Points on this clonotype: A much larger clone sits a single nucleotide away, making a read error possible. The chain employs TRBV6-5 and TRBJ2-7, with 7 bases aligning to TRBD1. V lost 6 bases and J lost 7; bases outside the gene matches: 9. Germline CDR1 is MNHEY and CDR2 is SVGAGI. The CDR3 is 13 residues long. The CDR3 DNA sequence: TGTGCCAGCAGGAACAGGGGTTCGGGTGAGCAGTACTTC. Translated, it gives CASRNRGSGEQYF.

This clonotype was recorded a few times. The rearrangement uses TRBV6-6 and TRBJ2-3, with 7 bases identical to TRBD1. This CDR3 is built from 15 residues. CDR1 is MNHNY and CDR2 is SVGAGI in the germline V gene (reference sequence). With V trimmed by 6 bases and J by 2 bases, 8 bases remained unmatched. This chain's CDR3 is CASSRAGTDTDTQYF. The CDR3 DNA is TGTGCCAGCAGCCGGGCCGGGACAGACACAGATACGCAGTATTTT.

The chain recombines TRBV29-1 with TRBJ2-5; TRBD1 agrees at 9 bases. J lost 5 bases, V lost 3 bases, and 7 bases had no gene match. The CDR3 has 14 residues. Germline V gives CDR1 SQVTM, CDR2 ANQGSEA. The CDR3 here is CSVEADRGGETQYF. The CDR3 DNA follows: TGCAGCGTTGAGGCGGACAGGGGAGGGGAGACCCAGTACTTC.

This clonotype was detected many times. The chain combines TRBV29-1 with TRBJ1-2; D not certain. V was pared by 4 bases and J by 8 bases, with 8 bases between. Per the germline V gene, CDR1 is SQVTM and CDR2 is ANQGSEA. This CDR3 region has 10 residues. This chain's CDR3 is CSVGRAGYTF. CDR3 nucleotides: TGCAGCGTTGGTCGGGCCGGCTACACCTTC.

V and J are TRBV7-6 and TRBJ2-1, with TRBD2 as a possible D gene (6 bases). Judging by the DNA end, TRBJ2-7 fits better; the J call may be wrong. Germline CDR1 SGHVS, CDR2 FNYEAQ. The CDR3 length is 18 residues. DNA for the CDR3: TGTGCCAGCAGCTCGCCACCGGCTCGGGGGTCACTCCACAATGAGCAGTACTTC. This codes for CASSSPPARGSLHNEQYF.

The chain carries TRBV20-1 and TRBJ2-3, with TRBD1 as a possible D gene (5 bases). Germline V lookup: CDR1 DFQATT, CDR2 SNEGSKA (reference sequence). V shed 0 bases and J shed 1 base, with 11 bases lying between them. This CDR3 region has 15 residues. The CDR3 region has the DNA TGCAGTGCTAGAGACCCCAGGGTCGGCACAGATACGCAGTATTTT. Translating it yields CSARDPRVGTDTQYF.

V and J are TRBV7-9 and TRBJ2-4; D unresolved. The CDR3 totals 13 residues. The V end was cut by 5 bases, the J end by 0 bases, with 5 bases between. The germline gives CDR1 SEHNR, CDR2 FQNEAQ (reference sequence). The CDR3 region has the DNA TGTGCCAGCAGCGTGATAGCCAAAAACATTCAGTACTTC. Protein sequence: CASSVIAKNIQYF.

This clonotype was detected ten times or more. The CDR3 protein is CASSQATGFSYNEQFF. The CDR3, as DNA: TGCGCCAGCAGCCAAGCTACCGGGTTCTCATACAATGAGCAGTTCTTC. The chain employs TRBV4-3 and TRBJ2-1; D gene unclear. V was shortened by 1 base and J by 4 bases, with 14 bases between the two germline ends. CDR1 and CDR2 from the germline V gene are LGHNA and YSLEER. This CDR3 spans 16 amino acids.

About this clonotype: The germline gene is not matched at one end of the junction; a read error may be the cause. The V call is TRBV7-9, the J call TRBJ2-1, with D maybe TRBD2 (5 bases). The CDR3 length is 16 residues. Per the germline V gene, CDR1 is SEHNR and CDR2 is FQNEAQ (reference sequence). CDR3 in amino acids: CANSLALSDPRNEQFF. The DNA for the CDR3 is TGTGCCAACAGCTTAGCCCTTAGCGATCCTAGGAATGAGCAGTTCTTC. The full variable domain, completed using reference TRBV7-9 and TRBJ2-1, is DTGVSQNPRHKITKRGQNVTFRCDPISEHNRLYWYRQTLGQGPEFLTYFQNEAQLEKSRLLSDRFSAERPKGSFSTLEIQRTEQGDSAMYLCANSLALSDPRNEQFFGPGTRLTVL.

This clonotype appeared a few times. This chain joins TRBV5-1 and TRBJ2-1; D is possibly TRBD2 (6 bases). The CDR3 spans 17 residues. CDR1 SGHRS and CDR2 YFSETQ come from the germline V gene. Between the trimmed V and J ends, which lost 4 bases and 8 bases, there was a span of 25 bases. The CDR3 sequence: CASSPSTGTQKGDEQFF. Here the CDR3 DNA reads TGCGCCAGCAGCCCGAGCACCGGGACTCAAAAAGGAGATGAGCAGTTCTTC.

This clonotype has at least ten counts. The genes are TRBV12-3 or TRBV12-4 and TRBJ2-7; 7 bases align to TRBD1. Germline trimming cut 6 bases from V and 5 bases from J; bases unmatched to any gene: 7. This CDR3 has 13 residues. The CDR3 DNA is TGTGCCAGCAGCCCAACAACAGGGGACGAGCAGTACTTC. Translation: CASSPTTGDEQYF.

This clonotype was counted only a few times. Written as DNA, the CDR3 is TGCAGTGCTAGAGCGGGGGGGCCGGGCTCTGGGGCCAACGTCCTGACTTTC. Encoded protein: CSARAGGPGSGANVLTF. The chain uses TRBV20-1 and TRBJ2-6, with 8 bases aligning to TRBD2. This CDR3 comprises 17 residues. V was pared by 1 base and J by 0 bases, with 5 bases of the junction left unmatched. In germline, CDR1 is DFQATT, CDR2 SNEGSKA (reference sequence).

The chain is built from TRBV4-1 and TRBJ2-3; TRBD1 is a possible D gene (6 bases). The CDR3 runs to 17 residues. Germline CDR1 is MGHRA and CDR2 is YSYEKL. The V gene lost 2 bases and the J gene lost 2 bases, with 17 bases spanning the gap. CDR3 residues: CASSQRGTRENTDTQYF. DNA for the CDR3: TGCGCCAGCAGCCAAAGAGGGACAAGGGAGAACACAGATACGCAGTATTTT.

This chain links TRBV7-9 with TRBJ2-7; 8 nucleotides agree with TRBD2. Germline trimming cut 5 bases from V and 2 bases from J; bases unmatched to any gene: 11. This CDR3 has 16 amino acids. CDR1 and CDR2 (germline): SEHNR, FQNEAQ (reference sequence). The chain's CDR3 is CASSPKGIAGPYEQYF. For the CDR3, the DNA is TGTGCCAGCAGCCCTAAGGGGATAGCGGGACCCTACGAGCAGTACTTC. The whole variable domain, filled in from reference TRBV7-9 and TRBJ2-7, reads DTGVSQNPRHKITKRGQNVTFRCDPISEHNRLYWYRQTLGQGPEFLTYFQNEAQLEKSRLLSDRFSAERPKGSFSTLEIQRTEQGDSAMYLCASSPKGIAGPYEQYFGPGTRLTVT.

The gene calls are TRBV2 and TRBJ2-3; 8 nucleotides agree with TRBD1. From germline, CDR1 is SNHLY and CDR2 FYNNEI. CDR3 size: 14 residues. The junction had 6 bases not matched to a gene; V was cut back by 8 bases and J by 2 bases. CDR3 loop: CASQGAALTDTQYF. The CDR3 region has the DNA TGTGCCAGCCAGGGGGCTGCCCTCACAGATACGCAGTATTTT.

This clonotype was counted at least ten times. The chain links TRBV12-3 or TRBV12-4 to TRBJ2-7, with D maybe TRBD1 (5 bases). Trimming shortened V by 6 bases and J by 5 bases, and 11 bases separated the two germline ends. The CDR3 is 12 amino acids. CDR3 loop: CASSQSGNEQYF. In DNA form, the CDR3 reads TGTGCCAGCAGCCAATCAGGGAACGAGCAGTACTTC.

In this sample, this clonotype turned up a few times. V usage is TRBV28 and J usage is TRBJ2-6; 8 bases fit TRBD2. V was pared by 4 bases and J by 0 bases, with 8 bases of the junction left unmatched. CDR3 size: 18 residues. CDR1 MDHEN and CDR2 SYDVKM come from the germline V gene. The CDR3 nucleotides read TGTGCCAGCAGTTCCCCCGGGGGGGCCAGCTCTGGGGCCAACGTCCTGACTTTC. Amino acids: CASSSPGGASSGANVLTF.

The rearrangement uses TRBV6-1 and TRBJ2-1; D uncertain. There are 14 residues in the CDR3. Germline-derived CDR1 and CDR2 are MNHNS and SASEGT. Trimming cost V 5 bases and J 1 base, with 9 bases left between them. CDR3 sequence: CASSNFVSYNEQFF. Here the CDR3 DNA reads TGTGCCAGCAGTAACTTCGTTTCCTACAATGAGCAGTTCTTC.

The rearrangement uses TRBV7-2 and TRBJ1-4; 7 bases fit TRBD1. V lost 5 bases to trimming and J lost 4 bases; unmatched junction nucleotides: 4. Germline CDR1 reads SGHTA; CDR2 reads FQGNSA. The CDR3 covers 14 residues. The DNA for the CDR3 is TGTGCCAGCAGCCTCGACAGGGTTAATGAAAAACTGTTTTTT. As protein: CASSLDRVNEKLFF.

This clonotype was detected ten times or more. The chain is built from TRBV2 and TRBJ1-5; D is undetermined. CDR1 is SNHLY and CDR2 is FYNNEI in the germline V gene. This CDR3 region has 13 residues. V shed 3 bases and J shed 7 bases, with 10 bases lying between them. Written as DNA, the CDR3 is TGTGCCAGCAGTGATCAAGGCGAACAGCCCCAGCATTTT. As protein: CASSDQGEQPQHF.

J is TRBJ1-4 and V is TRBV7-9; D is undetermined. This CDR3 contains 15 residues. The V gene's germline CDR1 is SEHNR and CDR2 FQNEAQ (reference sequence). V was trimmed by 6 bases and J by 7 bases, leaving 18 bases between them. DNA of the CDR3: TGTGCCAGCAGTTCTGAGACCGCGGCGGGTGAAAAACTGTTTTTT. Protein: CASSSETAAGEKLFF.

This clonotype was seen a handful of times. A single base separates this from a much larger clone, so it may be a read error. The V call is TRBV20-1, the J call TRBJ2-7; D remains unclear. CDR3 length: 12 residues. Germline assignment: CDR1 DFQATT and CDR2 SNEGSKA (reference sequence). The CDR3 nucleotides read TGCGGTGCCACAGTGGGGACCTACGAGCAGTACTTC. As protein: CGATVGTYEQYF.